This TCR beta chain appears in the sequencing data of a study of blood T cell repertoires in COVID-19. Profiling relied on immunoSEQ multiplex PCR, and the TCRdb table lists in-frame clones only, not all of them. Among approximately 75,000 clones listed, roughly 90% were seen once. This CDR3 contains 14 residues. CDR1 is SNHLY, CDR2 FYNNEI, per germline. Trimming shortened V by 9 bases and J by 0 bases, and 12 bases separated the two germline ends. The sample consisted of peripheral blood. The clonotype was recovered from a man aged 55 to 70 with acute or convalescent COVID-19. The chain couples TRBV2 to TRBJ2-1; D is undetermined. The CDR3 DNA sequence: TGTGCCAGGACCCAGACACTCTCCTACAATGAGCAGTTCTTC. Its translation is CARTQTLSYNEQFF.